The 2 T cell receptor beta chains listed next were all sequenced from one sample in a study of OX40 agonist ivuxolimab in advanced cancers. Data came from immunoSEQ multiplex PCR; TCRdb stores just in-frame clones and leaves some out. The sample includes 65,000 to 80,000 clones, more than 85% seen only once; the top ten take less than 8%. The material was CD4+ or CD8+ T cells sorted from blood, obtained in a trial of the OX40 agonist ivuxolimab. These receptors originate from an adult with an advanced solid tumor such as melanoma, head and neck, liver or kidney cancer.

The J gene is TRBJ2-7, the V gene TRBV30; TRBD2 aligns across 8 bases. V gave up 4 bases and J gave up 2 bases; unmatched junction bases: 4. Germline V CDR1 and CDR2: GTSNPN, SVGIG (reference sequence). The CDR3 extends over 13 amino acids. CDR3: CAWTFGGAYEQYF. For the CDR3, the DNA is TGTGCCTGGACATTCGGGGGGGCCTACGAGCAGTACTTC.

This clone was found once. V and J are TRBV19 and TRBJ2-1, with D possibly TRBD2 on 6 matching bases. CDR1 is LNHDA and CDR2 is SQIVND in the germline V gene (reference sequence). CDR3 size: 17 residues. V was trimmed by 3 bases and J by 2 bases, leaving 17 bases between them. The DNA of the CDR3 is TGTGCCAGTAGTATGGGTTCTAGCGCCGCTCCCTACAATGAGCAGTTCTTC. Amino acids: CASSMGSSAAPYNEQFF.